Following are 19 T cell receptor beta chains from one sample sequenced in a study of long-term antiretroviral therapy in people with HIV. An immunoSEQ assay, version v3.0, was performed at survey level. Sequencing used immunoSEQ multiplex PCR; TCRdb keeps in-frame clones, though not all of them. The sample carries fewer than 6,500 clones, more than 70% recorded once. The specimen comprised unsorted PBMCs, sampled 1.8 years before starting antiretroviral therapy. These receptor sequences come from a middle-aged man with HIV.

This chain links TRBV5-5 with TRBJ1-2; D unresolved. This CDR3 contains 12 residues. The V gene lost 4 bases and the J gene lost 8 bases, with 12 bases spanning the gap. Germline values: CDR1 SGHKS, CDR2 YYEKEE (reference sequence). In DNA form, the CDR3 reads TGTGCCAGCAGCCTGACCCAAAAGGGCTACACCTTC. This gives the protein CASSLTQKGYTF.

The chain employs TRBV2 and TRBJ2-4, with D unclear. Germline lookup yields CDR1 SNHLY and CDR2 FYNNEI. The germline V and J ends were trimmed by 7 bases and 5 bases, with 12 bases remaining between them. The CDR3 covers 13 residues. The CDR3 spells CASTPSSENIQYF. CDR3 nucleotides: TGTGCCAGCACCCCAAGTTCGGAAAACATTCAGTACTTC.

V is TRBV7-3 and J is TRBJ2-2, with 10 bases fitting TRBD2. The CDR3 consists of 16 residues. Germline V gives CDR1 SGHTA, CDR2 FQGTGA. V shed 1 base, J shed 4 bases, and the junction held 3 bases outside the gene matches. The CDR3 here is CASSLSLAGATGELFF. In DNA form, the CDR3 reads TGTGCCAGCAGCTTAAGTCTAGCGGGAGCCACCGGGGAGCTGTTTTTT.

The chain employs TRBV7-6 and TRBJ2-1; TRBD1 matches at 8 bases. CDR3 size: 17 residues. Germline V gene sequence: CDR1 SGHVS, CDR2 FNYEAQ. After removal of 1 base from V and 2 bases from J, the junction contained 7 bases not matched to a gene. The CDR3 nucleotides are TGTGCCAGCAGCTTAGGGGGGACAGGAGCAACCTACAATGAGCAGTTCTTC. Its protein product is CASSLGGTGATYNEQFF. The whole variable domain, filled in from reference TRBV7-6 and TRBJ2-1, reads GAGVSQSPRYKVTKRGQDVALRCDPISGHVSLYWYRQALGQGPEFLTYFNYEAQQDKSGLPNDRFSAERPEGSISTLTIQRTEQRDSAMYRCASSLGGTGATYNEQFFGPGTRLTVL.

This clone was counted once. The V call is TRBV7-9, the J call TRBJ1-1; D remains ambiguous. Germline loops: CDR1 SEHNR, CDR2 FQNEAQ (reference sequence). The V and J ends lost 5 bases and 1 base respectively, with 26 bases between them. This CDR3 contains 19 residues. This chain's CDR3 is CASSLTGGDRRLRNTEAFF. The CDR3 DNA is TGTGCCAGCAGCCTCACTGGCGGGGATAGAAGGTTAAGGAACACTGAAGCTTTCTTT. Complete variable domain (other parts from reference TRBV7-9 and TRBJ1-1): DTGVSQNPRHKITKRGQNVTFRCDPISEHNRLYWYRQTLGQGPEFLTYFQNEAQLEKSRLLSDRFSAERPKGSFSTLEIQRTEQGDSAMYLCASSLTGGDRRLRNTEAFFGQGTRLTVV.

The CDR3 nucleotides read TGCGCCAGCAGCCAAGGGCCGGGGACTCAGCCCCAGCATTTT. The encoded protein is CASSQGPGTQPQHF. The J gene is TRBJ1-5, the V gene TRBV4-1; D is perhaps TRBD1 (5 bases). The CDR3 is made up of 14 amino acids. Trimming cost V 1 base and J 6 bases, with 10 bases left between them. CDR1 and CDR2 from the germline V gene are MGHRA and YSYEKL.

The chain couples TRBV19 to TRBJ2-6, with 7 bases that match TRBD1. V was pared by 7 bases and J by 0 bases, with 6 bases of the junction left unmatched. This CDR3 contains 16 residues. Germline values: CDR1 LNHDA, CDR2 SQIVND (reference sequence). The DNA for the CDR3 is TGTGCCAGTAAGGGGGCCCCTATCTCTGGGGCCAACGTCCTGACTTTC. Amino acid sequence: CASKGAPISGANVLTF. Filled out from reference TRBV19 and TRBJ2-6, the complete variable domain reads DGGITQSPKYLFRKEGQNVTLSCEQNLNHDAMYWYRQDPGQGLRLIYYSQIVNDFQKGDIAEGYSVSREKKESFPLTVTSAQKNPTAFYLCASKGAPISGANVLTFGAGSRLTVL.

The rearrangement joins TRBV27 to TRBJ2-1; TRBD2 matches at 13 bases. The germline gives CDR1 MNHEY, CDR2 SMNVEV (reference sequence). The CDR3 has 16 residues. Trimming cost V 2 bases and J 4 bases; bases outside gene matches: 2. The CDR3 reads CASSLRTSGGYNEQFF. CDR3 nucleotides: TGTGCCAGCAGTTTACGGACTAGCGGGGGATACAATGAGCAGTTCTTC.

The chain joins TRBV27 to TRBJ1-1; D might be TRBD1 (5 bases). V dropped 5 bases and J dropped 1 base, with 14 bases sitting between them. From germline, CDR1 is MNHEY and CDR2 SMNVEV (reference sequence). The length of the CDR3 is 15 residues. CDR3 region: CASSPEGLSNTEAFF. CDR3 DNA sequence: TGTGCCAGCAGTCCCGAGGGACTTTCGAACACTGAAGCTTTCTTT.

V is TRBV2 and J is TRBJ2-6, with TRBD2 matching over 8 bases. The V gene end was trimmed by 4 bases and the J gene end by 1 base; junction bases not matched to a gene: 9. The length of the CDR3 is 18 residues. Germline-derived CDR1 and CDR2 are SNHLY and FYNNEI. This chain's CDR3 is CASSVWLAGISGANVLTF. In DNA form, the CDR3 reads TGTGCCAGCAGTGTCTGGCTAGCGGGCATTTCTGGGGCCAACGTCCTGACTTTC.

The rearrangement links TRBV7-2 to TRBJ2-5; no firm D call. Germline V lookup: CDR1 SGHTA, CDR2 FQGNSA. This CDR3 region has 14 residues. Trimming left V 2 bases short and J 1 base short, with 8 bases between. The CDR3 nucleotides are TGTGCCAGCAGCTTAAGCAGGTCCCAAGAGACCCAGTACTTC. Amino acid sequence: CASSLSRSQETQYF.

This chain uses TRBV6-5 with TRBJ2-1; TRBD2 matches at 8 bases. Germline lookup yields CDR1 MNHEY and CDR2 SVGAGI. The V segment lost 7 bases and the J segment 1 base; nucleotides outside the gene matches: 6. CDR3 length: 15 residues. CDR3 loop: CASKWERESYNEQFF. The CDR3 nucleotides read TGTGCCAGCAAATGGGAGCGGGAGTCCTACAATGAGCAGTTCTTC.

J is TRBJ1-5 and V is TRBV19, with TRBD1 as a possible D gene (6 bases). The V and J ends lost 4 bases and 11 bases respectively, with 18 bases between them. Germline loops: CDR1 LNHDA, CDR2 SQIVND (reference sequence). The length of the CDR3 is 14 residues. The CDR3 protein is CASSTTGFGEAQHF. DNA for the CDR3: TGTGCCAGTAGTACAACAGGGTTTGGGGAGGCCCAGCATTTT.

The V gene is TRBV7-3, the J gene TRBJ2-1; TRBD2 might be the D (5 bases). Per the germline V gene, CDR1 is SGHTA and CDR2 is FQGTGA. This CDR3 is built from 15 residues. Deletions cut 2 bases from V and 0 bases from J, with 8 bases between. The CDR3 here is CASSLSGSSYNEQFF. CDR3 DNA sequence: TGTGCCAGCAGCTTATCGGGGAGCTCCTACAATGAGCAGTTCTTC. Drawing the rest from reference TRBV7-3 and TRBJ2-1, the complete variable domain is GAGVSQTPSNKVTEKGKYVELRCDPISGHTALYWYRQSLGQGPEFLIYFQGTGAADDSGLPNDRFFAVRPEGSVSTLKIQRTERGDSAVYLCASSLSGSSYNEQFFGPGTRLTVL.

The V and J genes are TRBV19 and TRBJ2-1; the D is unclear. The CDR3 covers 13 residues. Germline V gene lookup returns CDR1 LNHDA and CDR2 SQIVND (reference sequence). V was trimmed by 2 bases and J by 6 bases, leaving 8 bases between them. The CDR3, as DNA: TGTGCCAGTAGTATATCCTGGAGCAATGAGCAGTTCTTC. Protein product: CASSISWSNEQFF.

V gene TRBV18 combines with J gene TRBJ2-7, with D hard to call. This CDR3 has 16 residues. V shed 0 bases and J shed 1 base, with 13 bases lying between them. Per germline, CDR1 KGHSH and CDR2 LQKENI. The CDR3 region is CASSPPGRTVSYEQYF. CDR3 nucleotide sequence: TGTGCCAGCTCACCACCCGGTCGAACGGTTTCCTACGAGCAGTACTTC.

V is TRBV4-2 and J is TRBJ2-5, with a tentative D call TRBD1 (5 bases). Germline V gene data show CDR1 as LGHNA and CDR2 as YNFKEQ. There are 15 residues in the CDR3. V lost 0 bases and J lost 4, with 12 bases in between. CDR3 loop: CASSQEQGRLETQYF. CDR3 sequence (DNA): TGTGCCAGCAGCCAAGAGCAGGGTCGGTTAGAGACCCAGTACTTC.

V is TRBV30 and J is TRBJ2-7; no definite D call. Trimming stripped 3 bases from V and 4 bases from J, with 7 bases between. CDR1 is GTSNPN and CDR2 is SVGIG in the germline V gene (reference sequence). The CDR3 extends over 11 amino acids. The CDR3 DNA reads as TGTGCCTGGAGCCTCAGTTACGAGCAGTACTTC. It yields the protein CAWSLSYEQYF.

This chain connects TRBV9 to TRBJ2-3, with D unresolved. The CDR3 extends over 14 amino acids. Germline CDR1 reads SGDLS; CDR2 reads YYNGEE. The V end was cut by 4 bases, the J end by 2 bases, with 11 bases between. CDR3 sequence (DNA): TGTGCCAGCAGCACGAACAGAGACACAGATACGCAGTATTTT. Amino acids: CASSTNRDTDTQYF.